Presented here are 8 T cell receptor beta chains from one specimen sequenced in a study of T-cell reconstitution after alpha-beta-depleted transplantation in children. The TCRbeta library incorporated unique molecular identifiers. From the PCR reads, TCRdb called clonotypes with MiXCR, one entry per CDR3 protein. The table has 350,000 to 500,000 distinct CDR3 sequences, about 40% seen once. Sequences were derived from PBMCs, sampled before TCRalphabeta/CD19-depleted stem cell transplant. The source of these receptors is a girl aged 2-10 years with aplastic anemia, due to receive a stem cell transplant.

This chain joins TRBV9 and TRBJ1-3; D is perhaps TRBD1 (5 bases). Germline CDR1 reads SGDLS; CDR2 reads YYNGEE. CDR3 length: 14 amino acids. V was cut by 3 bases and J by 2 bases, with 9 bases left in between. The CDR3 here is CASSAGGTGNTIYF. The CDR3 DNA follows: TGTGCCAGCAGCGCCGGGGGGACTGGAAACACCATATATTTT.

The gene calls are TRBV4-1 and TRBJ1-1; 8 nucleotides align to TRBD1. The CDR3 has 15 residues. V was pared by 3 bases and J by 3 bases, with 6 bases of the junction left unmatched. Germline V CDR1 and CDR2: MGHRA, YSYEKL. The CDR3 DNA reads as TGCGCCAGCAGCCACCCAGACAGGGGATACACTGAAGCTTTCTTT. This gives the protein CASSHPDRGYTEAFF.

The V gene is TRBV27, the J gene TRBJ2-7; D possibly corresponds to TRBD2 (6 bases). Trimming shortened V by 3 bases and J by 4 bases, and 10 bases separated the two germline ends. Germline assignment: CDR1 MNHEY and CDR2 SMNVEV (reference sequence). The CDR3 runs to 13 residues. CDR3 protein: CASSFRERYEQYF. The CDR3 nucleotides are TGTGCCAGCAGTTTCCGGGAGAGATACGAGCAGTACTTC.

For this clonotype: A read error may account for a junction end that differs from germline. This sequence joins TRBV7-9 and TRBJ2-3, with D uncertain. The CDR3 is made up of 12 amino acids. Germline CDR1 and CDR2: SEHNR and FQNEAQ (reference sequence). Written as DNA, the CDR3 is TGTGCCAGCACCGAACCCACAGATACGCGGTATTTT. Translated, it gives CASTEPTDTRYF. The variable domain in full, completed from reference TRBV7-9 and TRBJ2-3, reads DTGVSQNPRHKITKRGQNVTFRCDPISEHNRLYWYRQTLGQGPEFLTYFQNEAQLEKSRLLSDRFSAERPKGSFSTLEIQRTEQGDSAMYLCASTEPTDTRYFGPGTRLTVL.

This clonotype has a handful of counts. The V call is TRBV10-3, the J call TRBJ2-7, with unresolved D. V shed 4 bases and J shed 6 bases, with 7 bases lying between them. The CDR3 has 11 residues. Looked up from germline, CDR1 is ENHRY and CDR2 is SYGVKD. For the CDR3, the DNA is TGTGCCATCAGTGCATCGGTCGAGCAGTACTTC. It encodes CAISASVEQYF.

The V call is TRBV6-1, the J call TRBJ2-3; D not resolved. The length of the CDR3 is 13 residues. Trimming pared 7 bases from V and 4 bases from J, leaving 12 bases between. Per the germline V gene, CDR1 is MNHNS and CDR2 is SASEGT. This CDR3 is CASKGAWADTQYF. In DNA form, the CDR3 reads TGTGCCAGCAAAGGCGCATGGGCAGATACGCAGTATTTT.

This clonotype has just a few counts. The V gene is TRBV7-9, the J gene TRBJ2-1; 7 bases match TRBD1. The CDR3 loop spans 15 amino acids. Trimming removed 0 bases from V and 4 bases from J; junction bases left unmatched: 3. Germline V gives CDR1 SEHNR, CDR2 FQNEAQ (reference sequence). This chain's CDR3 is CASSLAQGRYNEQFF. The CDR3 coding sequence is TGTGCCAGCAGCTTAGCACAGGGGCGTTACAATGAGCAGTTCTTC.

The CDR3 bases are TGTGCCAGCAGCATTCTGACTGCAGGGGGCCCCTACGAGCAGTACTTC. Translation gives CASSILTAGGPYEQYF. The chain couples TRBV27 to TRBJ2-7, with 8 bases fitting TRBD1. The CDR3 covers 16 residues. The V segment lost 6 bases and the J segment 2 bases; nucleotides outside the gene matches: 12. Germline V gives CDR1 MNHEY, CDR2 SMNVEV (reference sequence).